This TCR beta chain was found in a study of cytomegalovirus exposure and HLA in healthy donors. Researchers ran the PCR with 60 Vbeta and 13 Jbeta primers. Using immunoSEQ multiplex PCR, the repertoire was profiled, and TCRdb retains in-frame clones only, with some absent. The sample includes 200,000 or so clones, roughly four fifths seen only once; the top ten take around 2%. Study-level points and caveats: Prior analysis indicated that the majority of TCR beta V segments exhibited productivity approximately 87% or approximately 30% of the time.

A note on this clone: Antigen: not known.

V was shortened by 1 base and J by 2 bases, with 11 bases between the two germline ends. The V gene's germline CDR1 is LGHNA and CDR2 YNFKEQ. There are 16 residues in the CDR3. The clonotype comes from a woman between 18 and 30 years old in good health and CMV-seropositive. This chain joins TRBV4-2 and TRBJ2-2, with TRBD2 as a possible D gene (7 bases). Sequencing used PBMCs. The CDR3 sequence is CASSQGRGANTGELFF. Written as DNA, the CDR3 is TGTGCCAGCAGCCAAGGACGGGGGGCAAACACCGGGGAGCTGTTTTTT.